This T cell receptor (beta chain) was recorded in a study of graft-versus-host responses after intestinal transplantation. Looking at the study overall: As for transplant type, recipients had multivisceral, liver-intestinal, or isolated intestinal grafts.

CDR3 length equals 16 residues. V dropped 4 bases and J dropped 6; count of bases not matched to a gene: 14. In germline, CDR1 is MGHRA, CDR2 YSYEKL. Tissue processing of the graft released intraepithelial and lamina propria lymphocytes from it. The repertoire was sequenced with immunoSEQ multiplex PCR; TCRdb's copy has only in-frame clones and lacks some. The data contain 11,000 to 15,000 clones, 70% to 85% of them singletons. This clone was observed a handful of times. The starting material was ileum tissue, obtained 27 days after intestinal transplant. The chain is built from TRBV4-1 and TRBJ1-1, with 7 bases aligning to TRBD1. The TCR was taken from a human patient who received an intestinal transplant, so some T cells may come from the graft donor. CDR3 region: CASSPSTGEEGSEAFF. DNA of the CDR3: TGCGCCAGCAGCCCCTCAACAGGGGAAGAGGGGTCTGAAGCTTTCTTT.